This note documents a single T cell receptor (beta chain) sequence. The data are from a study of blood T cells in healthy people across ages. The V and J ends lost 1 base and 5 bases respectively, with 14 bases between them. CDR3 size: 14 residues. Germline V gene sequence: CDR1 DFQATT, CDR2 SNEGSKA (reference sequence). It was with a sample-barcoded 5' primer and a J-beta primer mix that a second PCR of roughly 7 to 12 cycles was run. TCRdb re-called the 5' RACE reads with MiXCR, one entry per CDR3 protein. The table has 600,000 to 850,000 distinct CDR3 sequences, more than 40% seen once. This chain joins TRBV20-1 and TRBJ2-5, with D possibly matching TRBD2 (6 bases). The sample comprised blood. The clonotype comes from an older woman in good health. The CDR3 nucleotides read TGCAGTGCTAGAGTTAGCGGAGGGGTGGAGACCCAGTACTTC. Translation: CSARVSGGVETQYF.